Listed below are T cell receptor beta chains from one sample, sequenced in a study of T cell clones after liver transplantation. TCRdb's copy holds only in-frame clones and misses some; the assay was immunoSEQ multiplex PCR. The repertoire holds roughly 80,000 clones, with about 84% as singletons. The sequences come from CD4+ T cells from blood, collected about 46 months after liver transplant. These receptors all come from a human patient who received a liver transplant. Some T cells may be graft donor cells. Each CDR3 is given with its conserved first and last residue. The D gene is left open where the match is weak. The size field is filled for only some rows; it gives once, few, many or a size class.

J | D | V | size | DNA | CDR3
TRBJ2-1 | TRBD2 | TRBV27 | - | TGTGCCAGCAGTTTATTTGGACTAGCCAATGAGCAGTTCTTC | CASSLFGLANEQFF
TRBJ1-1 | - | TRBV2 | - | TGTGCCAGCAGTGAACAGGGATCCATGAACACTGAAGCTTTCTTT | CASSEQGSMNTEAFF
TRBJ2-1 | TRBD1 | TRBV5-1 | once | TGCGCCAGCAGCTCGCCTCCCGGGACAGGGGCACGGAATGAGCAGTTCTTC | CASSSPPGTGARNEQFF
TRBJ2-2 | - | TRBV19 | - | TGTGCCAGTAGTCCCTTCGAGGTATCGCACACCGGGGAGCTGTTTTTT | CASSPFEVSHTGELFF
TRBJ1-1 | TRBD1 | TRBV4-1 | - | TGCGCCAGCAGTTTCGACAGGGGACCTGAAGCTTTCTTT | CASSFDRGPEAFF
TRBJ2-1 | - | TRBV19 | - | TGTGCCAGTAGTAAGCAGCGAAGTGGGAATGAGCAGTTCTTC | CASSKQRSGNEQFF
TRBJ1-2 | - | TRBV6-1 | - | TGTGCCAGCGTAAGCTATGGCTACACCTTC | CASVSYGYTF
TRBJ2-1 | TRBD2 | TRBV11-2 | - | TGTGCCAGCAGCTTAGCGGGAGGGCCCGTTGAGCAGTTCTTC | CASSLAGGPVEQFF
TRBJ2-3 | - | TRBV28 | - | TGTGCCAGCAGTTGGGCAGATACGCAGTATTTT | CASSWADTQYF
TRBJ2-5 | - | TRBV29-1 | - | TGCAGCGTTGATAGAGGGTTCGGAGAGACCCAGTACTTC | CSVDRGFGETQYF
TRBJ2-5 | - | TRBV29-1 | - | TGCAGCGTTGAAAAGGGAAAGACCCAGTACTTC | CSVEKGKTQYF
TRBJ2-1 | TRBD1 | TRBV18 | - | TGTGCCAGCTCACCAAATCTGGGACAGGTATACAATGAGCAGTTCTTC | CASSPNLGQVYNEQFF
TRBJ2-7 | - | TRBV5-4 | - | TGTGCCAGCAGCTTGCCCAGCGGGCCTTCCTACGAGCAGTACTTC | CASSLPSGPSYEQYF
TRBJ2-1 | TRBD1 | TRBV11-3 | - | TGTGCCAGCAGCTCGACAGGGAATTATGAGCAGTTCTTC | CASSSTGNYEQFF
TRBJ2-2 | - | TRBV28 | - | TGTGCCAGCAGTTTAGGAGGGGCGAACACCGGGGAGCTGTTTTTT | CASSLGGANTGELFF
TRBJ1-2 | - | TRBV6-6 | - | TGTGCCAGCAGCCCTGCCGGCAGGTCGTGGCGCGGCTACACCTTC | CASSPAGRSWRGYTF
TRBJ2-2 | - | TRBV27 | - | TGTGCCAGCAGTTTAGCGGGAACCTCCGGGGAGCTGTTTTTT | CASSLAGTSGELFF
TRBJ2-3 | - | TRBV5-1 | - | TGCGCCAGCAGCCTAACCGCAGGGGCCTTCACAGATACGCAGTATTTT | CASSLTAGAFTDTQYF
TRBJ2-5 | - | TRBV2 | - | TGTGCCAGCACCTCCGGCAGCCGACAAGAGACCCAGTACTTC | CASTSGSRQETQYF
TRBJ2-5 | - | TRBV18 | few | TGTGCCAGCTCACCGGACAGTCAAGAGACCCAGTACTTC | CASSPDSQETQYF
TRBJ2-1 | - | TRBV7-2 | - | TGTGCCAGCAGCCACCCCGGGACTTTACAGTTCTTC | CASSHPGTLQFF
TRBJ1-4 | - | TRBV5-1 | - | TGCGCCAGCAGCCCGGACCCAACTAATGAAAAACTGTTTTTT | CASSPDPTNEKLFF
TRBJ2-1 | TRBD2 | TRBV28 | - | TGTGCCAGCAGTTTACTAGCGGGATACAATGAGCAGTTCTTC | CASSLLAGYNEQFF
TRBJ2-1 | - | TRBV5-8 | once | TGTGCCAGCAGCTCACGAGTTGACTCCGACTCTCATGAGCAGTTCTTC | CASSSRVDSDSHEQFF
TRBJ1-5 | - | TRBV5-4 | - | TGTGCCAGCAGCTTCTGGGGGACTTATAGCAATCAGCCCCAGCATTTT | CASSFWGTYSNQPQHF
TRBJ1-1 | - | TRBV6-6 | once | TGTGCCAGCAGTCTCACTCGAGAAGCTTTCTTT | CASSLTREAFF
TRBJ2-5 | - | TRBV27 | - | TGTGCCGGCAGTTCAACAGGAGAGGGGGGGACCCAGTACTTC | CAGSSTGEGGTQYF
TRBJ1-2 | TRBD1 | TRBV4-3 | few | TGCGCCAGCAGCCCATTTCAGGGGGGCAGGGGGAACTATGGCTACACCTTC | CASSPFQGGRGNYGYTF
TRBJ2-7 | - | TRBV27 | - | TGTGCCAGCAGTTTATCGATTACGGGGGCGAAGGCGTACTTC | CASSLSITGAKAYF
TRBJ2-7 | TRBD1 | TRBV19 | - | TGTGCCAGTAGTCCCGGACAGGGGTTGGGCGAGCAGTACTTC | CASSPGQGLGEQYF
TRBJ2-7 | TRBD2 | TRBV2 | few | TGTGCCAGCAGTCCTCGGACTAGCTATAGCTCCTACGAGCAGTACTTC | CASSPRTSYSSYEQYF
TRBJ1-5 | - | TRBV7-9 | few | TGTGCCAGCAGCTTAGGAGGGGGGTCCCAGCATTTT | CASSLGGGSQHF
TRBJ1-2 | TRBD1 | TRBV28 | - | TGTGCCAGCAGCACTCGGACAGGGCCGCACTATGGCTACACCTTC | CASSTRTGPHYGYTF
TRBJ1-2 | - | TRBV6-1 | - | TGTGCCAGCAGTGATGGTTTGCTAGCTAACTATGGCTACACCTTC | CASSDGLLANYGYTF
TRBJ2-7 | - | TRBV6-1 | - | - | CASSVGQGAFYEQYF
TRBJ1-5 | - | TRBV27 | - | TGTGCCAGCAGTTTACTCTCGGGGTCTAGCAATCAGCCCCAGCATTTT | CASSLLSGSSNQPQHF
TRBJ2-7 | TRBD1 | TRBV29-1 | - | TGCAGCGTGATGACAGGGGGGACGTACGAGCAGTACTTC | CSVMTGGTYEQYF
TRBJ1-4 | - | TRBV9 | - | TGTGCCAGCAGCGTAGGGCAAGGGGACGGGTACGAAAAACTGTTTTTT | CASSVGQGDGYEKLFF
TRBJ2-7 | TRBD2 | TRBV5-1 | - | TGCGCCAGCAGCTTGGTAGGGCGGGAGGGAGTGGACGAGCAGTACTTC | CASSLVGREGVDEQYF
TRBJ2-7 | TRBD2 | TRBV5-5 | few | TGTGCCAGCAGCTTGGGACCAGCGGGAGGATACGAGCAGTACTTC | CASSLGPAGGYEQYF
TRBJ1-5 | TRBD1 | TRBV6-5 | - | TGTGCCAGCAAACACAGGGGAGGGGAGCCCCAGCATTTT | CASKHRGGEPQHF